The next 7 T cell receptor beta chains were all read from a single sample in a study of T cell changes during pregnancy in multiple sclerosis. This table comes from immunoSEQ multiplex PCR, and its TCRdb copy is limited to in-frame clones, with some not included. In the table there are 55,000 to 65,000 clones, around 89% of which are singletons. Specimen: peripheral blood, collected in the first trimester of pregnancy. The receptors were sampled from a female donor in good health, enrolled as a control in a pregnancy study.

The chain combines TRBV4-3 with TRBJ2-7, with 7 bases lining up with TRBD2. Trimming cost V 0 bases and J 3 bases; bases outside gene matches: 11. Germline CDR1 is LGHNA and CDR2 is YSLEER. The CDR3 contains 17 residues. The CDR3: CASSQDGVRGENYEQYF. In DNA, the CDR3 is TGCGCCAGCAGCCAAGATGGCGTCCGGGGGGAAAACTACGAGCAGTACTTC.

This chain uses TRBV27 with TRBJ2-2, with 7 bases matching TRBD1. J gave up 5 bases and V 6 bases, and 3 bases lay outside the gene matches. The CDR3 covers 13 residues. Looked up from germline, CDR1 is MNHEY and CDR2 is SMNVEV (reference sequence). The CDR3 bases are TGTGCCAGCAGCTTCAGGGGGACCGGGGAGCTGTTTTTT. Amino acids: CASSFRGTGELFF.

The chain couples TRBV11-2 to TRBJ1-4, with TRBD1 matching 10 bases. V lost 4 bases and J lost 7; bases outside the gene matches: 3. This CDR3 has 14 residues. Germline CDR1 and CDR2: SGHAT and FQNNGV. CDR3 sequence reads: CASSSRTGGEKLFF. CDR3 nucleotides: TGTGCCAGCAGCTCGAGGACAGGGGGTGAAAAACTGTTTTTT. The full variable domain, completed using reference TRBV11-2 and TRBJ1-4, is EAGVAQSPRYKIIEKRQSVAFWCNPISGHATLYWYQQILGQGPKLLIQFQNNGVVDDSQLPKDRFSAERLKGVDSTLKIQPAKLEDSAVYLCASSSRTGGEKLFFGSGTQLSVL.

The table lists this clone with a few counts. The chain recombines TRBV9 with TRBJ1-6, with D tentatively TRBD1 (6 bases). There are 14 residues in the CDR3. CDR1 is SGDLS, CDR2 YYNGEE, per germline. V gave up 4 bases and J gave up 7 bases, with 12 bases separating them. The CDR3 spells CASSSGTNNSPLHF. CDR3 bases: TGTGCCAGCAGCTCCGGGACAAACAATTCACCCCTCCACTTT.

This clone was counted once. V usage is TRBV15 and J usage is TRBJ1-5; TRBD1 matches 7 bases. The CDR3 runs to 13 residues. Germline V gives CDR1 LNHNV, CDR2 YYDKDF (reference sequence). With 8 bases clipped from V and 5 bases from J, the junction kept 6 bases outside the gene matches. CDR3 sequence reads: CATGGQLDQPQHF. The DNA for the CDR3 is TGTGCCACCGGGGGACAGCTAGATCAGCCCCAGCATTTT.

This clone was picked up many times. This chain links TRBV6-4 with TRBJ2-1; D perhaps matches TRBD2 (5 bases). Germline lookup yields CDR1 MRHNA and CDR2 SNTAGT. Trimming removed 3 bases from V and 2 bases from J, with 11 bases in between. This CDR3 comprises 15 residues. The CDR3 here is CASSEGAEAYNEQFF. The CDR3 nucleotides are TGTGCCAGCAGTGAGGGAGCGGAAGCCTACAATGAGCAGTTCTTC.

This chain connects TRBV4-1 to TRBJ2-1, with 7 bases matching TRBD1. Germline-derived CDR1 and CDR2 are MGHRA and YSYEKL. V dropped 4 bases and J dropped 0; count of bases not matched to a gene: 9. This CDR3 is built from 17 residues. The CDR3 nucleotides read TGCGCCAGCAGCCCCGAGGGGGCCAGACGCTCCTACAATGAGCAGTTCTTC. As protein: CASSPEGARRSYNEQFF.